This entry is about one TCR beta chain. The antigen remains unidentified. These data originate in a study of identical twins' blood T cells. Study background: Roughly six alpha and six beta libraries together yielded tens of millions of reads.

Study results and caveats: Abundant TCRbeta CDR3s overlapped more between twins than with unrelated donors. V gene usage reportedly matched far better within twin pairs than unrelated donors.

Unmatched junction bases numbered 9, after V lost 5 bases and J lost 4 bases. From germline, CDR1 is SNHLY and CDR2 FYNNEI. The CDR3 extends over 15 amino acids. Each TCR cDNA library carried sample-specific barcodes on both ends. TCRdb processed the 5' RACE reads anew with MiXCR; each CDR3 protein has one entry. The sample lists 300,000 to 400,000 distinct CDR3 sequences, 25% to 35% occurring once. The chain employs TRBV2 and TRBJ2-3; 7 nucleotides agree with TRBD1. This receptor was identified in a woman aged 18-49 years in good health. Sequencing input: PBMCs. CDR3: CASSSRDSFPDTQYF. CDR3 DNA sequence: TGTGCCAGCAGTTCCAGGGACAGCTTCCCAGATACGCAGTATTTT.